There are a few counts of the clone carrying this TCR beta chain. This entry comes from a study of regulatory T cells in long-lasting Graves disease. Construction of the TCR beta libraries employed iRepertoire HTBI primers in conjunction with Arm-PCR of CDR3 regions. Using its own MiXCR run on the multiplex PCR reads, TCRdb lists one record per CDR3 protein. The data contain around 420,000 distinct CDR3 sequences, approximately 15% of them singletons. Time point denoted: newly diagnosed GD, antithyroid drugs for less than 3 months. PBMC RNA served as the TCR library source. The CDR3 runs to 13 residues. V was clipped by 4 bases and J by 4 bases, with 7 bases between them. Germline CDR1 and CDR2: MNHEY and SMNVEV (reference sequence). These data were likewise used in another study, on T cells in Graves' hyperthyroidism and ophthalmopathy.

The sequence was collected from a woman aged 40 to 50 with Graves disease. The V gene is TRBV27, the J gene TRBJ2-2; D is unclear. The starting material was peripheral blood mononuclear cells (PBMCs), obtained at new diagnosis, from a patient treated with antithyroid drugs. The CDR3 nucleotides read TGTGCCAGCAGTTCCCGACCCACCGGGGAGCTGTTTTTT. Translation gives CASSSRPTGELFF.